The 7 T cell receptor beta chains below come from one sample, sequenced in a study of T cell responses to AZD1222 COVID-19 vaccine. The assay was immunoSEQ multiplex PCR, and TCRdb's table has in-frame clones only and misses some. This sample has some 70,000 clones, with approximately 80% found just once. The material was peripheral blood, obtained 28 days after the second AZD1222 dose. The receptors derive from an adult who received the AZD1222 COVID-19 vaccine.

As concerns this clone: The same CDR3 can be traced to other DNA sequences in this sample. The chain links TRBV5-1 to TRBJ1-1, with a weak D call TRBD1 (5 bases). This CDR3 is built from 14 residues. Trimming left V 2 bases short and J 4 bases short, with 12 bases between. Germline V gene lookup returns CDR1 SGHRS and CDR2 YFSETQ. DNA for the CDR3: TGCGCCAGCAGCTTCGGGGGTGAAGGCACTGAAGCTTTCTTT. It translates to CASSFGGEGTEAFF. Full variable domain (rest looked up from reference TRBV5-1 and TRBJ1-1): KAGVTQTPRYLIKTRGQQVTLSCSPISGHRSVSWYQQTPGQGLQFLFEYFSETQRNKGNFPGRFSGRQFSNSRSEMNVSTLELGDSALYLCASSFGGEGTEAFFGQGTRLTVV.

V is TRBV30 and J is TRBJ2-7; the D gene is possibly TRBD2 (5 bases). Per the germline V gene, CDR1 is GTSNPN and CDR2 is SVGIG (reference sequence). CDR3 length equals 13 residues. Trimming took 7 bases from V and 4 from J, leaving 17 bases between them. The CDR3 DNA follows: TGTGCCTCCCAAACGGGGTTTTGGTACGAGCAGTACTTC. It codes for CASQTGFWYEQYF.

CDR3 in DNA: TGCAGCGCGATAGGACTAGCGGGGGGGCTCTCCAAAAACATTCAGTACTTC. Translation gives CSAIGLAGGLSKNIQYF. V and J are TRBV29-1 and TRBJ2-4, with 15 bases matching TRBD2. Germline assignment: CDR1 SQVTM and CDR2 ANQGSEA. The CDR3 is 17 amino acids. The J segment lost 2 bases and the V segment lost 7 bases, leaving 9 bases of the junction unmatched.

The chain links TRBV30 to TRBJ1-3; 7 bases agree with TRBD1. Germline V lookup: CDR1 GTSNPN, CDR2 SVGIG (reference sequence). CDR3 length: 14 amino acids. Trimming removed 4 bases from V and 0 bases from J; junction bases left unmatched: 3. The CDR3 sequence: CAWTRGTSGNTIYF. CDR3 in DNA: TGTGCCTGGACCAGGGGGACCTCTGGAAACACCATATATTTT.

The chain is built from TRBV5-6 and TRBJ2-1; D possibly corresponds to TRBD1 (6 bases). Germline lookup yields CDR1 SGHDT and CDR2 YYEEEE. Trimming left V 4 bases short and J 8 bases short, with 16 bases between. This CDR3 has 14 amino acids. As DNA, the CDR3 is TGTGCCAGCAGCACCCCGACAGGCGGCTATGAGCAGTTCTTC. Translating it yields CASSTPTGGYEQFF.

The chain has TRBV29-1 and TRBJ1-6, with D perhaps matching TRBD1 (5 bases). Trimming removed 5 bases at V and 8 bases at J, with 16 bases between. CDR1 SQVTM and CDR2 ANQGSEA come from the germline V gene. CDR3 size: 14 residues. CDR3 sequence (DNA): TGCAGCGTTCGACTGGTGCAGGGCGATTCACCCCTCCACTTT. Its protein product is CSVRLVQGDSPLHF.

The rearrangement joins TRBV5-1 to TRBJ2-7; TRBD2 might be the D (6 bases). V was shortened by 1 base and J by 0 bases, with 11 bases between the two germline ends. Germline CDR1 SGHRS, CDR2 YFSETQ. There are 15 residues in the CDR3. This CDR3 is CASSLSGRTSYEQYF. DNA of the CDR3: TGCGCCAGCAGCTTGAGTGGGAGGACCTCCTACGAGCAGTACTTC.